This T cell receptor beta chain appears in the sequencing data of a study of beta chain features in type 1 diabetes. Study-level results: Significant though moderate, a shortening of TCRB CDR3s appeared in all four CD4+ subsets of Type 1 diabetes patients.

This clone was seen a handful of times. The antigen remains undetermined. From germline, CDR1 is LNHDA and CDR2 SQIVND (reference sequence). V shed 6 bases, J shed 4 bases, and the junction held 13 bases outside the gene matches. The CDR3 sequence is 17 residues long. The isolated RNA, all of it, was reverse transcribed, so expressed TCRB transcripts were what got sequenced. The repertoire was sequenced with immunoSEQ multiplex PCR; TCRdb's copy has only in-frame clones and lacks some. The data show hundreds of thousands of clones, with roughly 15% seen just once and roughly 0.015% held by the top ten.

The receptor was derived from a man younger than 35 with type 1 diabetes. V gene TRBV19 combines with J gene TRBJ2-2; 8 bases map to TRBD1. What was sequenced was naive CD4+ T cells from blood. Here the CDR3 reads CASRGPRQGPLTGELFF. As DNA, the CDR3 is TGTGCCAGTAGAGGACCTCGACAGGGGCCCCTCACCGGGGAGCTGTTTTTT.